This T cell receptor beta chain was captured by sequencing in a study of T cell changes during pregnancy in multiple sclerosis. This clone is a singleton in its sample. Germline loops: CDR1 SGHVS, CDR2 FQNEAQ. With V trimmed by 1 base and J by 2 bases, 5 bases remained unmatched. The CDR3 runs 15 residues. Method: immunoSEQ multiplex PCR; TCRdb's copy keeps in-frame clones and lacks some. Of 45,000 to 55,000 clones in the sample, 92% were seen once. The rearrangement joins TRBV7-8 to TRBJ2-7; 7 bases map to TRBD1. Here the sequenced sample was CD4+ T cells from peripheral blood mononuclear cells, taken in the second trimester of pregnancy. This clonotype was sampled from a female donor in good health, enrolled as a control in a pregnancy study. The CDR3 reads CASSLEGGATYEQYF. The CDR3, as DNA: TGTGCCAGCAGCTTAGAAGGGGGCGCTACCTACGAGCAGTACTTC.